This TCR beta chain was sequenced during a study of identical twins. MiXCR was run by TCRdb on the 5' RACE reads, yielding one entry per CDR3 protein. The data show some 730,000 distinct CDR3 sequences, approximately 18% seen once. This CDR3 is 17 amino acids long. V gave up 3 bases and J gave up 7 bases, with 22 bases separating them. From germline, CDR1 is MRHNA and CDR2 SNTAGT. This same sample was also taken into another study, of T cells expressing NK-cell markers. Per that study: The study drew TCR beta repertoires from sorted CD3+CD56+NKG2C+, CD3+CD56+NKG2C- and CD3+CD56-NKG2C+ T cells.

J is TRBJ2-1 and V is TRBV6-4; D is ambiguous. This sequence was found in a woman aged 18-35 years in good health. The sample taken for sequencing was PBMCs. Here the CDR3 reads CASSEYPPSGTGNEQFF. For the CDR3, the DNA is TGTGCCAGCAGTGAATACCCACCGAGTGGTACTGGAAATGAGCAGTTCTTC.